A selection of T cell receptor beta chains follows, all from one sample in a study of T cells in Graves' hyperthyroidism and ophthalmopathy. TCRdb ran MiXCR on the multiplex PCR reads and lists one entry per CDR3 protein. The data contain about 180,000 distinct CDR3 sequences, approximately 15% of them singletons. Source material: blood. The receptors were sampled from a woman in her forties or fifties with Graves' hyperthyroidism. CDR3s include the opening cysteine and the closing phenylalanine or tryptophan. Fields, in order: clone size, J gene, V gene, CDR3 protein. Only some rows state a clone size, as once, few, many or a class for expanded clones.

NA	TRBJ2-2	TRBV4-1	CAPGGVYSGELFF
many	TRBJ2-7	TRBV6-1	CASSSAGRGSYEQYF
NA	TRBJ1-5	TRBV29-1	CSVSTGSSNQPQHF
NA	TRBJ2-2	TRBV7-8	CASSLAYSGLENTGELFF
NA	TRBJ2-1	TRBV7-2	CASSLAASGITEQFF
many	TRBJ2-3	TRBV20-1	CSAKDYDFTDTQYF
many	TRBJ2-7	TRBV10-3	CAISGGGGLDEQYF
few	TRBJ1-3	TRBV6-1	CASILGISGNTIYF
NA	TRBJ1-1	TRBV7-9	CASSLDDGYTEAFF
many	TRBJ2-3	TRBV24-1	CATSDPSGGTDTQYF
many	TRBJ2-3	TRBV5-1	CASSSTDRARPSTDTQYF
many	TRBJ2-1	TRBV6-1	CASSPGQGFSEQFF
NA	TRBJ1-6	TRBV2	CASSEVRLFVRKNSPLHF
few	TRBJ1-2	TRBV19	CASSDQVGQSYGYTF
many	TRBJ2-7	TRBV20-1	CSAGGGGHEQYF
many	TRBJ1-1	TRBV4-1	CASSQEGGRGTNTEAFF
many	TRBJ1-1	TRBV6-1	CASSGTALNTEAFF